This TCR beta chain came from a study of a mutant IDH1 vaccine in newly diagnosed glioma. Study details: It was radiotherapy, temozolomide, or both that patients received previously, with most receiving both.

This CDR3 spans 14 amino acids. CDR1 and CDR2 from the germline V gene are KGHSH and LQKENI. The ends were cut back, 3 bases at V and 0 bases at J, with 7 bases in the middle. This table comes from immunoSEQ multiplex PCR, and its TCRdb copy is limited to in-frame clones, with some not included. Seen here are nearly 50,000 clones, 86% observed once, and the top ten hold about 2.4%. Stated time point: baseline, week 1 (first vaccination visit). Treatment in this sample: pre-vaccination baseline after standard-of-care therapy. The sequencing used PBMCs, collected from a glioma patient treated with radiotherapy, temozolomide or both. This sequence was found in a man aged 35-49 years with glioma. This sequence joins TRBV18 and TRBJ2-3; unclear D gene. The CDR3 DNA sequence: TGTGCCAGCTCACCCAGGACCAGCACAGATACGCAGTATTTT. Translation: CASSPRTSTDTQYF.